A single sample gave rise to the 19 T cell receptor beta chains below, sequenced in a study of shared clonotypes between healthy human individuals. Terminally differentiated effector memory CD45RA+ cells were excluded from the naive CD8 cells, which were CD45RO-negative and positively selected for CCR7. The table came from immunoSEQ multiplex PCR; TCRdb's copy has only in-frame clones and leaves some out. The data contain about 820,000 clones, about 91% of them seen just once; the ten biggest clones take up less than 25%. Sequencing input: naive CD8+ T cells sorted from blood. The receptors were gathered from a man in his thirties or forties in good health.

The rearrangement uses TRBV14 and TRBJ1-1; D perhaps matches TRBD1 (6 bases). Between the trimmed V and J ends, which lost 1 base and 5 bases, there was a span of 20 bases. Germline loops: CDR1 SGHDN, CDR2 FVKESK. This CDR3 spans 17 amino acids. CDR3 loop: CASSQGVTTGYRTEAFF. The CDR3 bases are TGTGCCAGCAGCCAAGGGGTAACTACAGGGTACCGAACTGAAGCTTTCTTT.

The rearrangement uses TRBV4-3 and TRBJ1-4; D gene unclear. V lost 1 base to trimming and J lost 3 bases, with 6 bases between them. The V gene's germline CDR1 is LGHNA and CDR2 YSLEER. This CDR3 is 14 amino acids long. The chain's CDR3 is CASSQAGANEKLFF. In nucleotides, the CDR3 is TGCGCCAGCAGCCAAGCTGGGGCTAATGAAAAACTGTTTTTT.

The rearrangement uses TRBV15 and TRBJ2-3; 7 bases align to TRBD1. The junction had 10 bases not matched to a gene; V was cut back by 6 bases and J by 4 bases. There are 15 residues in the CDR3. The germline gives CDR1 LNHNV, CDR2 YYDKDF (reference sequence). The CDR3 spells CATRTGSPVADTQYF. Written as DNA, the CDR3 is TGTGCCACCAGGACAGGGAGCCCTGTGGCAGATACGCAGTATTTT. The full variable domain, in which reference TRBV15 and TRBJ2-3 provide the parts outside the CDR3, is DAMVIQNPRYQVTQFGKPVTLSCSQTLNHNVMYWYQQKSSQAPKLLFHYYDKDFNNEADTPDNFQSRRPNTSFCFLDIRSPGLGDTAMYLCATRTGSPVADTQYFGPGTRLTVL.

This chain uses TRBV13 with TRBJ2-7; D is ambiguous. Germline assignment: CDR1 PRHDT and CDR2 FYEKMQ (reference sequence). Trimming stripped 5 bases from V and 2 bases from J, with 10 bases between. The CDR3 is 13 amino acids. CDR3 sequence reads: CASSTGSPYEQYF. The CDR3 region has the DNA TGTGCCAGCAGCACCGGAAGCCCCTACGAGCAGTACTTC.

This chain links TRBV30 with TRBJ2-5, with 12 bases matching TRBD1. The junction had 11 bases not matched to a gene; V was cut back by 7 bases and J by 5 bases. The germline V gene encodes CDR1 GTSNPN and CDR2 SVGIG (reference sequence). This CDR3 is built from 15 residues. Here the CDR3 reads CASSGTGGAWETQYF. The CDR3, as DNA: TGTGCCTCTTCCGGGACAGGGGGCGCGTGGGAGACCCAGTACTTC.

In this sample, this clone turned up once. V usage is TRBV29-1 and J usage is TRBJ2-7; TRBD1 might be the D (6 bases). The CDR3 extends over 13 amino acids. V lost 7 bases to trimming and J lost 0 bases, with 13 bases between them. Germline CDR1 SQVTM, CDR2 ANQGSEA. The CDR3 coding sequence is TGCAGCGCGTTAGGACAGAACTCCTACGAGCAGTACTTC. It codes for CSALGQNSYEQYF.

This chain joins TRBV15 and TRBJ2-5; D may be TRBD1 (6 bases). This CDR3 has 15 residues. The V gene's germline CDR1 is LNHNV and CDR2 YYDKDF (reference sequence). Deletions cut 5 bases from V and 5 bases from J, with 18 bases between. The CDR3 spells CATSGGETGSETQYF. The DNA of the CDR3 is TGTGCCACCAGCGGGGGAGAGACAGGATCGGAGACCCAGTACTTC.

CDR3 coding DNA: TGTGCCAGCAGTGACGGGTCCCTTAGTTCACCCCTCCACTTT. This encodes CASSDGSLSSPLHF. V is TRBV6-4 and J is TRBJ1-6; D unclear. CDR3 size: 14 residues. Germline loops: CDR1 MRHNA, CDR2 SNTAGT. The V end lost 2 bases, the J end lost 9 bases, and 11 bases lay between the germline ends.

The CDR3 loop reads CASKGTYNEQFF. The CDR3, as DNA: TGTGCCAGCAAAGGGACCTACAATGAGCAGTTCTTC. The chain couples TRBV2 to TRBJ2-1; no clear D. Germline CDR1 reads SNHLY; CDR2 reads FYNNEI. There are 12 residues in the CDR3. With 7 bases removed from V and 2 bases from J, the gap between germline ends came to 6 bases.

The chain links TRBV7-3 to TRBJ2-7, with unresolved D. Germline-derived CDR1 and CDR2 are SGHTA and FQGTGA. The V and J ends lost 4 bases and 0 bases respectively, with 10 bases between them. CDR3 length: 14 residues. CDR3 amino acids: CASSSSSSSYEQYF. As DNA, the CDR3 is TGTGCCAGCAGCTCCTCATCGAGCTCCTACGAGCAGTACTTC. Variable domain in full (rest from reference TRBV7-3 and TRBJ2-7): GAGVSQTPSNKVTEKGKYVELRCDPISGHTALYWYRQSLGQGPEFLIYFQGTGAADDSGLPNDRFFAVRPEGSVSTLKIQRTERGDSAVYLCASSSSSSSYEQYFGPGTRLTVT.

The chain uses TRBV27 and TRBJ2-3; TRBD2 agrees at 7 bases. V lost 7 bases, J lost 3 bases, and 16 bases stayed unmatched. CDR3 length: 17 residues. Germline V lookup: CDR1 MNHEY, CDR2 SMNVEV (reference sequence). CDR3 loop: CASKNLSSGIGTDTQYF. CDR3 bases: TGTGCCAGCAAAAACCTCTCAAGCGGGATCGGTACAGATACGCAGTATTTT.

The V and J genes are TRBV2 and TRBJ2-1, with 13 bases matching TRBD2. V lost 5 bases and J lost 4; bases outside the gene matches: 2. The CDR3 contains 15 residues. Germline-derived CDR1 and CDR2 are SNHLY and FYNNEI. This CDR3 is CASSPGLAGYNEQFF. CDR3 nucleotide sequence: TGTGCCAGCAGTCCGGGACTAGCGGGATACAATGAGCAGTTCTTC.

The rearrangement links TRBV19 to TRBJ2-4; 8 nucleotides align to TRBD2. Per the germline V gene, CDR1 is LNHDA and CDR2 is SQIVND (reference sequence). V was clipped by 1 base and J by 10 bases; unmatched bases: 15. This CDR3 comprises 17 residues. Written as DNA, the CDR3 is TGTGCCAGTAGTATAGTCGTCCTAGCGGGTGCTGATAGAATTCAGTACTTC. Protein sequence: CASSIVVLAGADRIQYF.

The chain uses TRBV6-1 and TRBJ1-3; D remains ambiguous. CDR1 is MNHNS, CDR2 SASEGT, per germline. V was cut by 4 bases and J by 4 bases, with 11 bases left in between. The CDR3 extends over 14 amino acids. The CDR3 spells CASSVRAGGNTIYF. As DNA, the CDR3 is TGTGCCAGCAGTGTACGGGCGGGAGGAAACACCATATATTTT.

This clone is a singleton in its sample. This chain uses TRBV6-4 with TRBJ1-2; 10 positions match TRBD1. Per the germline V gene, CDR1 is MRHNA and CDR2 is SNTAGT. With 6 bases clipped from V and 4 bases from J, the junction kept 5 bases outside the gene matches. There are 14 residues in the CDR3. This chain's CDR3 is CASRPGQGSYGYTF. The CDR3 nucleotides read TGTGCCAGCAGACCGGGACAGGGGTCCTATGGCTACACCTTC.

J is TRBJ2-7 and V is TRBV27; D is uncertain. CDR1 is MNHEY, CDR2 SMNVEV, per germline (reference sequence). CDR3 length: 13 residues. V was trimmed by 0 bases and J by 5 bases, leaving 8 bases between them. CDR3 in amino acids: CASSLSLRDEQYF. CDR3 coding DNA: TGTGCCAGCAGTTTATCGCTTAGGGACGAGCAGTACTTC.

The chain links TRBV27 to TRBJ2-1, with no clear D. The CDR3 is 15 residues long. The ends were cut back, 4 bases at V and 8 bases at J, with 18 bases in the middle. Germline-derived CDR1 and CDR2 are MNHEY and SMNVEV (reference sequence). This CDR3 is CASSSRASSWDEQFF. As DNA, the CDR3 is TGTGCCAGCAGTTCCCGGGCCAGCAGTTGGGATGAGCAGTTCTTC.

This clone was seen more than once but under ten times. The rearrangement uses TRBV9 and TRBJ1-2; D uncertain. V gave up 1 base and J gave up 6 bases, with 13 bases separating them. CDR1 and CDR2 from the germline V gene are SGDLS and YYNGEE. This CDR3 contains 14 residues. The CDR3 region is CASSVMESPDGYTF. CDR3 nucleotide sequence: TGTGCCAGCAGCGTAATGGAGTCACCTGATGGCTACACCTTC.

In this sample, this clone turned up once. This chain joins TRBV9 and TRBJ2-3, with D possibly TRBD1 on 6 matching bases. V was pared by 3 bases and J by 0 bases, with 14 bases between. Germline values: CDR1 SGDLS, CDR2 YYNGEE. The CDR3 consists of 16 residues. The CDR3 DNA reads as TGTGCCAGCAGCGAGAGCAAACAGGGTAGCACAGATACGCAGTATTTT. Translating it yields CASSESKQGSTDTQYF.